Following are 2 T cell receptor beta chains from one sample sequenced in a study of spatial heterogeneity in lung cancer. Time point noted: sample taken at primary tumor resection. TCRdb reanalysed the 5' RACE reads using MiXCR and keeps one entry per CDR3 protein. Found here are some 2,000 distinct CDR3 sequences, around 8.7% of them singletons; the top ten hold about 20%. Material: normal lung tissue next to the tumor, obtained at surgery. Every receptor here comes from a female donor with early-stage non-small cell lung cancer.

At least ten counts were recorded for this clonotype. The CDR3 loop is CASSQGPEGITRGYTF. Here the CDR3 DNA reads TGCGCCAGCAGCCAAGGACCGGAAGGAATAACGAGGGGCTACACCTTC. The J gene is TRBJ1-2, the V gene TRBV4-1; D not resolved. This CDR3 has 16 amino acids. V lost 1 base to trimming and J lost 8 bases, with 20 bases between them. Germline V CDR1 and CDR2: MGHRA, YSYEKL.

This clonotype ranks as medium-sized. CDR3 DNA sequence: TGTGCCAGCAGCACGGAGGGGCGGAGGGAGTTCTTC. Protein sequence: CASSTEGRREFF. The V call is TRBV5-4, the J call TRBJ2-1; the D gene is possibly TRBD2 (6 bases). Germline V lookup: CDR1 SGHNT, CDR2 YYREEE (reference sequence). This CDR3 has 12 amino acids. V was pared by 4 bases and J by 14 bases, with 16 bases between. Using reference TRBV5-4 and TRBJ2-1 for the parts outside the CDR3, the full variable domain is ETGVTQSPTHLIKTRGQQVTLRCSSQSGHNTVSWYQQALGQGPQFIFQYYREEENGRGNFPPRFSGLQFPNYSSELNVNALELDDSALYLCASSTEGRREFFGPGTRLTVL.